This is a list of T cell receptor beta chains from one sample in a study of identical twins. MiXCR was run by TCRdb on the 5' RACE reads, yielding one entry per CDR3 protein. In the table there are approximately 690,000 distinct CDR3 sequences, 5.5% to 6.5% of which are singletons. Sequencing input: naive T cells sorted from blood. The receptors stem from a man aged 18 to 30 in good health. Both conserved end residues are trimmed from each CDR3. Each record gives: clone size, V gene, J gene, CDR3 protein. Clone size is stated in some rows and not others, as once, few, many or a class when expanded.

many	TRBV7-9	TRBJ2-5	ASSLGTSKETQY
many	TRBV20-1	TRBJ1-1	SACSQTNTEAF
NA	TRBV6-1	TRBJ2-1	ASSLHSGSSYNEQF
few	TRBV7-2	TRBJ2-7	ASSLGLARDYEQY
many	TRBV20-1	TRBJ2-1	SAWDTSGTYYNEQF
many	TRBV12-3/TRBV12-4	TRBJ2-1	ASRPGTSANEQF
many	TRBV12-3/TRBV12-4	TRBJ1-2	ASSPTGEKGGYT
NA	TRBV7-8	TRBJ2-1	ASRRGREGFNEQF
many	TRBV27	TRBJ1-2	ASHDTGTGGNGYT
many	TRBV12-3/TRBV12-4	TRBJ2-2	ASSLVTNTGELF
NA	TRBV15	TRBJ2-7	ATSREGTGPYEQY
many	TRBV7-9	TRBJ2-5	ASSLTGVQETQY
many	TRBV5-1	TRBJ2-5	ASSAGLAGGQGETQY
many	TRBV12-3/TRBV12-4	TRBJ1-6	ASSFDRGLSPLH
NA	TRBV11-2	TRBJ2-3	ASRQPGLETDTQY
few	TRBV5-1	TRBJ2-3	ASSFSSGADTQY
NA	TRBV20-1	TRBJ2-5	SAHFGAGGGETQY
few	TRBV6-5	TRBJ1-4	ASSSNSATNEKLF
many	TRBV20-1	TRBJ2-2	SATSGSLSGELF
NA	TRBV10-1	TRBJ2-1	ASSETSGSTQNEQF
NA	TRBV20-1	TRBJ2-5	SASVAGPGQETQY
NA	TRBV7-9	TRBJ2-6	ASSWVGGANVLT
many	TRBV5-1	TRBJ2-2	ASSSTLNQGSGELF
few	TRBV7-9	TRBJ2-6	ASSSFPDSSGANVLT
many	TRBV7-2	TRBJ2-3	ASSVTTLTDTQY
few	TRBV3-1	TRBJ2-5	ASSQLTTQY
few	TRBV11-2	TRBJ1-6	ASSLDEGRSPLH
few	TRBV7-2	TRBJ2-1	ASRSGQFEQF
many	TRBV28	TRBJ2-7	AINRVGYEQY
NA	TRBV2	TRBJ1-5	ASSEVGGRGQPQH
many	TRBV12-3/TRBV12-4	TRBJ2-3	ASSFHGDSNTDTQY
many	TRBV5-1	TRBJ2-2	ASSAVFTGELF
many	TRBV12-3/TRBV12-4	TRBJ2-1	ASSNLLSGEQF
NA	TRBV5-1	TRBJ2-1	ASSLEQGTRDEQF
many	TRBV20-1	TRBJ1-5	SARELLREDSNQPQH
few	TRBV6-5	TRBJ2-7	ASSYSDRSGEQY
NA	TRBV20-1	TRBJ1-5	SAKVGNQPQH